Listed below are T cell receptor beta chains from one sample, sequenced in a study of response to subunit inactivated influenza vaccine. TCRdb redid the calling of the RT-PCR reads with MiXCR, one entry per CDR3 protein. In the table there are 530,000 or so distinct CDR3 sequences, 13% to 15% of which are singletons. The sample was PBMCs from blood, taken roughly 13 days after vaccination. These TCRs come from a man aged 50 to 60 who received an inactivated influenza vaccine. Both conserved end residues are part of each CDR3. D genes are given only for firm matches. Expanded clones are given a class, and other clones once, few, many or no size at all.

TRBV29-1	many	TRBD2	TRBJ2-3	TGCAGCGTCTCTAGCGGAGTTGCATCTAGCACAGATACGCAGTATTTT	CSVSSGVASSTDTQYF
TRBV5-1	NA	TRBD1	TRBJ2-6	TGCGCCAGCAGCCCCGGCGACAGGGCAATAAGAACTGGGGCCAACGTCCTGACTTTC	CASSPGDRAIRTGANVLTF
TRBV29-1	many	NA	TRBJ2-2	TGCAGCGTTGAGGGACTTGGGGCCGGGGAGCTGTTTTTT	CSVEGLGAGELFF
TRBV7-3	few	NA	TRBJ2-3	TGTGCCAGCAGCTCGTTTTCCCGAGATACGCAGTATTTT	CASSSFSRDTQYF
TRBV7-2	many	NA	TRBJ2-7	TGTGCCAGCAGCCCAGGGACGCGCTCCTACGAGCAGTACTTC	CASSPGTRSYEQYF
TRBV28	few	NA	TRBJ1-6	TGTGCCAGCAGTCCCACCCGACTGTTTAATTCACCCCTCCACTTT	CASSPTRLFNSPLHF
TRBV14	few	NA	TRBJ2-3	TGTGCCAGCAGCCAATTGGGTACGCAGTATTTT	CASSQLGTQYF
TRBV5-6	few	NA	TRBJ1-1	TGTGCCAGCAGCTTGCTTACGTTGGTCACTGAAGCTTTCTTT	CASSLLTLVTEAFF
TRBV7-9	many	TRBD2	TRBJ2-6	TGTGCCAGCAGCTCGGGACTAGCGGGGTCCTCCCGAGTCTCTGGGGCCAACGTCCTGACTTTC	CASSSGLAGSSRVSGANVLTF
TRBV5-1	few	TRBD2	TRBJ2-3	TGCGCCACCTCACCAGGAGGGACTATTGTCACAGATACGCAGTATTTT	CATSPGGTIVTDTQYF
TRBV11-1	few	TRBD2	TRBJ2-3	TGTGCCAGCAGCTATCCTAGTCGACTAGCGGGGCTTACAGATACGCAGTATTTT	CASSYPSRLAGLTDTQYF
TRBV20-1	few	TRBD1	TRBJ1-4	TGCAGTGCTTCAGGCTTAGGCAGGGGGCCTGAAAAACTGTTTTTT	CSASGLGRGPEKLFF
TRBV7-6	few	NA	TRBJ1-6	TGTGCCAGCAGCTTAGAGCGGGGGAGCTCACCCCTCCACTTT	CASSLERGSSPLHF
TRBV20-1	NA	NA	TRBJ1-1	TGCAGTGCTAGAGAAAAGCTGAACACTGAAGCTTTCTTT	CSAREKLNTEAFF
TRBV7-8	many	TRBD1	TRBJ2-7	TGTGCCAGCAGCTTAGCGCCGGGACAGAACTCCTACGAGCAGTACTTC	CASSLAPGQNSYEQYF
TRBV18	many	TRBD2	TRBJ2-3	TGTGCCAGCTCACGGCGGACTAGCCGGGGCACAGATACGCAGTATTTT	CASSRRTSRGTDTQYF
TRBV4-3	few	NA	TRBJ2-3	TGCGCCAGCAGCCTTAGGCGAGGTATGATCACAGATACGCAGTATTTT	CASSLRRGMITDTQYF
TRBV28	NA	TRBD2	TRBJ2-1	TGTGCCAGCAGTGGCGGGGGGCCTCCTTATCCGGAGCAGTTCTTC	CASSGGGPPYPEQFF
TRBV5-5	many	TRBD2	TRBJ2-1	TGTGCCAGCAGCTCTGGACTAGCGGGAGGGTGGGGTGAGCAGTTCTTC	CASSSGLAGGWGEQFF
TRBV4-3	NA	NA	TRBJ1-6	TGCGCCAGCAGCCAAGTACAGGGAAATTCACCCCTCCACTTT	CASSQVQGNSPLHF
TRBV20-1	NA	TRBD2	TRBJ2-7	TGCAGTGCTAGAGAGGTAGCGGGGTCCTACGAGCAGTACTTC	CSAREVAGSYEQYF
TRBV7-2	NA	NA	TRBJ2-3	TGTGCCAGCAGGCTTGGTGGTTGGGGATCGGACACAGATACGCAGTATTTT	CASRLGGWGSDTDTQYF